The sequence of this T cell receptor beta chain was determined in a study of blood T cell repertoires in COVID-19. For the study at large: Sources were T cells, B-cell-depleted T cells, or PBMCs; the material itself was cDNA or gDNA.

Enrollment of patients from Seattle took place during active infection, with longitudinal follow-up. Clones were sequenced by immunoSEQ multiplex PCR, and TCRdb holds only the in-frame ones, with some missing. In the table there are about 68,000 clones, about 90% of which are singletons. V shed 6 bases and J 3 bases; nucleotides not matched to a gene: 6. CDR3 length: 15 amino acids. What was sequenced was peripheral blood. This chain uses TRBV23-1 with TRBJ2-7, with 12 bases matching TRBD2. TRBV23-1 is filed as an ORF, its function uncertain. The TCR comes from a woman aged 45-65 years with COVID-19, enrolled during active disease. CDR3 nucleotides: TGCGCCAGCAGCGAGACTAGCGGGGGTGGCTACGAGCAGTACTTC. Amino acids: CASSETSGGGYEQYF.